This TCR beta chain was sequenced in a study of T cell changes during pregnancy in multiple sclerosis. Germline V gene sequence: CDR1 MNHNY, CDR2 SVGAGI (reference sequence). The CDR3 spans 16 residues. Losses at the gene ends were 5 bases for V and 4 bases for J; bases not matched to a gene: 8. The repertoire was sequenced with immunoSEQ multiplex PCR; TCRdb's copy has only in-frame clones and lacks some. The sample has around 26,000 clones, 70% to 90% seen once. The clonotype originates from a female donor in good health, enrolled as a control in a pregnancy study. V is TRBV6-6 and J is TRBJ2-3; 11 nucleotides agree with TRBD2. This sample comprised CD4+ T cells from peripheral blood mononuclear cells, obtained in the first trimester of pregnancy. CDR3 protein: CASSSHTSGSADTQYF. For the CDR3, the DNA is TGTGCCAGCAGTAGTCATACTAGCGGGAGTGCAGATACGCAGTATTTT.